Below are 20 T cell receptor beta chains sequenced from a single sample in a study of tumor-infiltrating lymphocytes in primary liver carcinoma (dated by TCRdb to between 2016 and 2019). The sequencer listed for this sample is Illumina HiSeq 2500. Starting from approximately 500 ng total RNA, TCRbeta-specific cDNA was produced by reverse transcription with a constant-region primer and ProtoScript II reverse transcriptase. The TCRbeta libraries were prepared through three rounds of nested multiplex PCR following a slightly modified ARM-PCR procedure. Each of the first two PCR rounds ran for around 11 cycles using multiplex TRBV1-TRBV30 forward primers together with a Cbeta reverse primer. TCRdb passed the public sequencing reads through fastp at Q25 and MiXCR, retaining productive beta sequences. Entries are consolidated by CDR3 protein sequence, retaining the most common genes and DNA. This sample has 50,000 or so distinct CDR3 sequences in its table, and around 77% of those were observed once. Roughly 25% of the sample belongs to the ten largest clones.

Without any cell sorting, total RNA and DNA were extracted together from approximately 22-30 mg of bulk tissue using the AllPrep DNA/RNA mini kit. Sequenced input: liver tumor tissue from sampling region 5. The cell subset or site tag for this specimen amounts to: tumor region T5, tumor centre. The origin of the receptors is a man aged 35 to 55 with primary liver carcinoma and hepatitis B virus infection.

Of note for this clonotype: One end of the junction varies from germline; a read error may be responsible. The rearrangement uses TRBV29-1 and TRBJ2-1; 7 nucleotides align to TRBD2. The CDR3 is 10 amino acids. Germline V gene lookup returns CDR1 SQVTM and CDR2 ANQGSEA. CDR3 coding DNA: TGCTGCGTTGGGGAGGGAGGGCAATTCTTC. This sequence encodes CCVGEGGQFF.

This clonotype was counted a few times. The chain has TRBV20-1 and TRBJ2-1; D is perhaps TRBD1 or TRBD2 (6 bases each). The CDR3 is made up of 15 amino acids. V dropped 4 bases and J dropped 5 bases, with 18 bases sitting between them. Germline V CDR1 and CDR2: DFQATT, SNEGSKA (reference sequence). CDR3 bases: TGCAGTGCTACCTCGGGGGCCCTTTTCAACAATGAGCAGTTCTTC. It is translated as CSATSGALFNNEQFF.

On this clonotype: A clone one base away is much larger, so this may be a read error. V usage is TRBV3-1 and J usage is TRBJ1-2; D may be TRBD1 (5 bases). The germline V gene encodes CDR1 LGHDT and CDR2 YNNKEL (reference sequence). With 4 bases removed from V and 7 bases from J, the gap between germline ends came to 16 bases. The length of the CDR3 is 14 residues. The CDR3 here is CASSLWGTSGGYTF. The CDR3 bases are TGTGCCAGCAGCCTGTGGGGGACTTCCGGTGGCTACACCTTC. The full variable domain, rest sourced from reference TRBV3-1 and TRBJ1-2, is DTAVSQTPKYLVTQMGNDKSIKCEQNLGHDTMYWYKQDSKKFLKIMFSYNNKELIINETVPNRFSPKSPDKAHLNLHINSLELGDSAVYFCASSLWGTSGGYTFGSGTRLTVV.

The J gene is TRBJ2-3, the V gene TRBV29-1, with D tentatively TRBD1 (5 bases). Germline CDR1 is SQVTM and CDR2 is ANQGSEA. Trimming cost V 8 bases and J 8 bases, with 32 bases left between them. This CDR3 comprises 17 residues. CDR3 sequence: CSTPTAGSQGLSATQYF. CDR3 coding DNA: TGCAGCACCCCGACAGCAGGATCGCAAGGGTTGTCGGCTACGCAGTATTTT.

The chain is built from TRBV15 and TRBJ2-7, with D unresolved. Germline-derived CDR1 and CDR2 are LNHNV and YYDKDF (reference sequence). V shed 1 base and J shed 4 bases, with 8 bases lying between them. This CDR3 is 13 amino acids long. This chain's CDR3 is CATSRGSLYEQYF. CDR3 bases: TGTGCCACCAGCAGAGGATCCCTTTACGAGCAGTACTTC.

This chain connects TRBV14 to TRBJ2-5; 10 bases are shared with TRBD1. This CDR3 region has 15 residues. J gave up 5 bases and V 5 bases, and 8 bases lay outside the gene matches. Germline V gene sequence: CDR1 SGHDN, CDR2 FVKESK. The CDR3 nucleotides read TGTGCCAGCAGCAAGCGACAGGGGGCTCGGGAGACCCAGTACTTC. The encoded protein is CASSKRQGARETQYF.

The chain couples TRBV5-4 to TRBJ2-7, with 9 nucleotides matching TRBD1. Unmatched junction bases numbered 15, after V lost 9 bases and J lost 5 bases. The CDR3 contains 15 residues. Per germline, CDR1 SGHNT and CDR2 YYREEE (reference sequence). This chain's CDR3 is CANNPTGTGIDEQYF. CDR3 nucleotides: TGTGCCAATAACCCAACCGGGACAGGGATCGACGAGCAGTACTTC.

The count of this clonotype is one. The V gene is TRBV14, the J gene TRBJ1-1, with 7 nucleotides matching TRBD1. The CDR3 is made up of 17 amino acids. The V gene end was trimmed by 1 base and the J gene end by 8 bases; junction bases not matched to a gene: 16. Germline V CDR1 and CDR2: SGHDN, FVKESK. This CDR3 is CASSQVLGGGVATEAFF. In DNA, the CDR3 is TGTGCCAGCAGCCAAGTATTAGGAGGGGGCGTGGCAACCGAAGCTTTCTTT.

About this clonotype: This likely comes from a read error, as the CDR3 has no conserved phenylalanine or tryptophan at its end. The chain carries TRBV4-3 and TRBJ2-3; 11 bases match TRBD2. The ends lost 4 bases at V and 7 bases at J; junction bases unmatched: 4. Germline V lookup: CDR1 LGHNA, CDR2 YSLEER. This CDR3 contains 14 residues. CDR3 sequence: CASSPTSGTYTQYL. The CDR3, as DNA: TGCGCCAGCAGCCCGACTAGCGGGACATATACGCAGTATCTT.

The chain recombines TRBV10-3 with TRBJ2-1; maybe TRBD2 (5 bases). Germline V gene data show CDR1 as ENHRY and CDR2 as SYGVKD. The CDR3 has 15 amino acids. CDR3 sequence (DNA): TGTGTCATAAGCCCGACTATCCAATCCTACAATGAGCAGTTCTTC. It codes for CVISPTIQSYNEQFF.

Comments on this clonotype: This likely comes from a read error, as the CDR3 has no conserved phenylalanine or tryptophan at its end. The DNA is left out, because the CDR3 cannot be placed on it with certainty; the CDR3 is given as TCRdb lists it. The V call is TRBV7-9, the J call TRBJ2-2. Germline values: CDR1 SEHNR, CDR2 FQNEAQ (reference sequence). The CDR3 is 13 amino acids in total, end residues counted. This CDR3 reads CASSLANTGELSL.

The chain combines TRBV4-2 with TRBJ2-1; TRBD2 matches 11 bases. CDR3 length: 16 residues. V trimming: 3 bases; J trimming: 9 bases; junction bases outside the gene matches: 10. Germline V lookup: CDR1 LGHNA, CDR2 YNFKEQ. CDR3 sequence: CASSQTTSGEDSEQFF. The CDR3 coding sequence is TGTGCCAGCAGCCAGACGACTAGCGGGGAGGACAGTGAGCAGTTCTTC.

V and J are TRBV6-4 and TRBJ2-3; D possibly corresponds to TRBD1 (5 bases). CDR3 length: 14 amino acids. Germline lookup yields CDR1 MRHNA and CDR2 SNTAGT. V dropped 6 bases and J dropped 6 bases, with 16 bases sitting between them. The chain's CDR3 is CASSDSGRVDTQYF. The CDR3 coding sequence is TGTGCCAGCAGCGACAGTGGCAGGGTGGATACGCAGTATTTT.

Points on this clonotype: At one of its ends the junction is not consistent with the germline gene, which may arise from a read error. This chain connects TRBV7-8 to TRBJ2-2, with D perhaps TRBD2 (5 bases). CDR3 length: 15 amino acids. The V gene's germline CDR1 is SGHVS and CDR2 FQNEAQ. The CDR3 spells CASSLVQQNTGEQFF. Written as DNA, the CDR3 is TGTGCCAGCAGCTTAGTACAGCAGAACACCGGGGAGCAGTTCTTT.

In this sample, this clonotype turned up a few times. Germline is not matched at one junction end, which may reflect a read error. This chain's CDR3 is CSARGAGTSGIDEQFF. Here the CDR3 DNA reads TGCAGTGCGAGAGGAGCCGGGACTAGCGGGATTGATGAGCAGTTCTTC. V and J are TRBV20-1 and TRBJ2-1; 13 positions match TRBD2. CDR3 size: 16 residues. CDR1 DFQATT and CDR2 SNEGSKA come from the germline V gene (reference sequence).

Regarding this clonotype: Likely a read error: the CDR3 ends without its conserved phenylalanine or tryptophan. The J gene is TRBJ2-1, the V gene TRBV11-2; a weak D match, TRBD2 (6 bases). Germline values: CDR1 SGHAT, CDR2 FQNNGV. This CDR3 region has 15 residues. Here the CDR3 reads CASSFSGPLDNEQFL. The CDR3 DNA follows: TGTGCTAGCAGCTTTAGCGGACCACTCGACAATGAGCAGTTCCTC.

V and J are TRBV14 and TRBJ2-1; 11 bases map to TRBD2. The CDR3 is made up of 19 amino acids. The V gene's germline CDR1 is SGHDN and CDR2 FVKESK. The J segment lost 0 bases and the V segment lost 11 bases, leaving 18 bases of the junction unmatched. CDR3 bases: TGTGCCTGTAGCCATAATCTAGCGGGAGGCTATAGCTCCTACAATGAGCAGTTCTTC. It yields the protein CACSHNLAGGYSSYNEQFF.

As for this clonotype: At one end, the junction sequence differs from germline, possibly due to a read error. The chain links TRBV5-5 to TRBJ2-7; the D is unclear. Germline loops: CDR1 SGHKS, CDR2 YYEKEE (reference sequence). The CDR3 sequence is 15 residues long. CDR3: CTSSLASSGPYEQYF. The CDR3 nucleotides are TGTACCAGCAGCTTGGCATCTTCTGGTCCATACGAGCAGTACTTC.

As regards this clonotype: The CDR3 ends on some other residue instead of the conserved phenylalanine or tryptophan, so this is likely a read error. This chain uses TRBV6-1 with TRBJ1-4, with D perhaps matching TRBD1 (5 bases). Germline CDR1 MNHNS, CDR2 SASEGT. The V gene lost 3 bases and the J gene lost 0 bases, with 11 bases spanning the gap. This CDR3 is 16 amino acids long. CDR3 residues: CASSEAGVATNEKLFL. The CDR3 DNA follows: TGTGCCAGCAGTGAGGCGGGGGTTGCAACTAATGAAAAACTGTTTCTT.

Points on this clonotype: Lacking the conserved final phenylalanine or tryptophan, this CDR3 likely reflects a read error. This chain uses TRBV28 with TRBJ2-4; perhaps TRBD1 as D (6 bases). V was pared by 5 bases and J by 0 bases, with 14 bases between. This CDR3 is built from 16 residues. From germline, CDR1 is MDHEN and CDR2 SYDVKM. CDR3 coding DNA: TGTGCCAGCAGTCAACAGGACAGTATAGCCAAAAACATTCAGTACATC. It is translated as CASSQQDSIAKNIQYI.